The 8 T cell receptor beta chains presented below share a single source sample, sequenced in a study of blood T cell repertoires in COVID-19. Repertoires were generated with immunoSEQ multiplex PCR, while TCRdb's copy carries only in-frame clones and drops some. The sample has some 220,000 clones; roughly 85% are singletons. The source material was peripheral blood. All receptors come from a woman aged 65 to 85 with COVID-19, enrolled during active disease.

This chain joins TRBV5-1 and TRBJ1-1, with 11 bases lining up with TRBD1. The CDR3 is made up of 15 amino acids. The V gene's germline CDR1 is SGHRS and CDR2 YFSETQ. The V gene end was trimmed by 4 bases and the J gene end by 4 bases; junction bases not matched to a gene: 6. The CDR3 sequence is CASSVMDRGPTEAFF. The DNA for the CDR3 is TGCGCCAGCAGCGTCATGGACAGGGGGCCCACTGAAGCTTTCTTT.

This rearrangement joins TRBV5-1 to TRBJ1-2, with D uncertain. Germline loops: CDR1 SGHRS, CDR2 YFSETQ. This CDR3 has 16 residues. The V gene lost 0 bases and the J gene lost 4 bases, with 16 bases spanning the gap. Written as DNA, the CDR3 is TGCGCCAGCAGCTTGGCGGATGAGGGAAAGGGCTATGGCTACACCTTC. Translating gives CASSLADEGKGYGYTF.

The V and J genes are TRBV30 and TRBJ2-3; unclear D gene. The V end lost 1 base, the J end lost 0 bases, and 5 bases lay between the germline ends. The V gene's germline CDR1 is GTSNPN and CDR2 SVGIG (reference sequence). The CDR3 totals 13 residues. CDR3 sequence reads: CAWSGGSTDTQYF. DNA for the CDR3: TGTGCCTGGAGTGGAGGTAGCACAGATACGCAGTATTTT. Supplemented by reference TRBV30 and TRBJ2-3, the full variable domain reads SQTIHQWPATLVQPVGSPLSLECTVEGTSNPNLYWYRQAAGRGLQLLFYSVGIGQISSEVPQNLSASRPQDRQFILSSKKLLLSDSGFYLCAWSGGSTDTQYFGPGTRLTVL.

The chain uses TRBV5-4 and TRBJ1-1; 9 bases are shared with TRBD1. The CDR3 runs 15 residues. Unmatched junction bases numbered 7, after V lost 2 bases and J lost 5 bases. Germline V lookup: CDR1 SGHNT, CDR2 YYREEE (reference sequence). CDR3 sequence reads: CASSFYRGRGTEAFF. The CDR3 bases are TGTGCCAGCAGCTTCTACAGGGGGCGAGGAACTGAAGCTTTCTTT.

The genes are TRBV9 and TRBJ2-7, with a weak D call TRBD1 (5 bases). This CDR3 has 18 amino acids. The V and J ends lost 0 bases and 3 bases respectively, with 22 bases between them. From germline, CDR1 is SGDLS and CDR2 YYNGEE. This CDR3 is CASSVGPPLGLRGYEQYF. CDR3 sequence (DNA): TGTGCCAGCAGCGTAGGTCCCCCTTTGGGGCTTCGAGGCTACGAGCAGTACTTC.

The chain employs TRBV29-1 and TRBJ2-1; D perhaps matches TRBD1 (6 bases). CDR1 is SQVTM and CDR2 is ANQGSEA in the germline V gene. This CDR3 region has 15 residues. V gave up 0 bases and J gave up 4 bases, with 13 bases separating them. CDR3 loop: CSVEDETGYYNEQFF. CDR3 sequence (DNA): TGCAGCGTTGAAGACGAGACAGGCTATTACAATGAGCAGTTCTTC.

The chain links TRBV4-2 to TRBJ2-2; 15 bases align to TRBD2. Looked up from germline, CDR1 is LGHNA and CDR2 is YNFKEQ. V gave up 2 bases and J gave up 0 bases; unmatched junction bases: 4. There are 19 residues in the CDR3. The CDR3 bases are TGTGCCAGCAGCCAACACCGGACTAGCGGGAGGGCGAACACCGGGGAGCTGTTTTTT. As protein: CASSQHRTSGRANTGELFF.

The V call is TRBV5-4, the J call TRBJ1-1, with 9 bases lining up with TRBD1. V lost 4 bases and J lost 0; bases outside the gene matches: 4. CDR3 size: 15 residues. Germline lookup yields CDR1 SGHNT and CDR2 YYREEE (reference sequence). CDR3 sequence: CASSQRTGVNTEAFF. In DNA form, the CDR3 reads TGTGCCAGCAGCCAGCGGACAGGGGTGAACACTGAAGCTTTCTTT.